This TCR beta chain was documented in a study of response to subunit inactivated influenza vaccine. MiXCR, applied by TCRdb to the RT-PCR reads, yields one record per CDR3 protein. The data show 500,000 to 600,000 distinct CDR3 sequences, roughly 12% seen once. This clonotype was counted a few times. CDR3 length equals 14 residues. The V gene end was trimmed by 5 bases and the J gene end by 6 bases; junction bases not matched to a gene: 7. The same data also contributed to another study, on T cells expressing NK-cell markers. That report notes: 5'RACE template switching built TCR beta cDNA with unique molecular identifiers.

This material consisted of PBMCs from blood, taken on the day of vaccination. This TCR came from a middle-aged man who received an inactivated influenza vaccine. V gene TRBV12-3 or TRBV12-4 combines with J gene TRBJ2-3; 8 bases are a match to TRBD2. The CDR3 region has the DNA TGTGCCAGCAGTGATGGACTAGCTTCTGATACGCAGTATTTT. Translation gives CASSDGLASDTQYF.